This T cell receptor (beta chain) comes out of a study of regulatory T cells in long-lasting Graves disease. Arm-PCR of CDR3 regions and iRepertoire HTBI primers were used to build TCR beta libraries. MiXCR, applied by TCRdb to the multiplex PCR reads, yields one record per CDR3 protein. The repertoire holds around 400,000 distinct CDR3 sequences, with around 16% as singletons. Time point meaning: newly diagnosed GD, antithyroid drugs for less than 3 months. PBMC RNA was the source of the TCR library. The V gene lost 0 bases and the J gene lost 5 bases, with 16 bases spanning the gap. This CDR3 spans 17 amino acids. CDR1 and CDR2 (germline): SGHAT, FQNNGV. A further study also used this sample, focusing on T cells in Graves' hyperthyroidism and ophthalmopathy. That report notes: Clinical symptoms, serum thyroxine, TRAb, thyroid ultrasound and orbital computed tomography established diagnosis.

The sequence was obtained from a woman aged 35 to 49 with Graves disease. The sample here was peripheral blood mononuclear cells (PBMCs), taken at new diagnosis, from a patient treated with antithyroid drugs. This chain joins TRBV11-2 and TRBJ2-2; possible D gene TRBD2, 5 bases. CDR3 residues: CASSLDHPAGGTGELFF. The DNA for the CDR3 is TGTGCCAGCAGCTTAGATCATCCGGCGGGTGGAACCGGGGAGCTGTTTTTT.